This T cell receptor beta chain was profiled in a study of blood T cell repertoires in COVID-19. In the study overall: The United States, Italy and Spain were the sources of the acute and convalescent COVID-19 samples.

Comments on this clone: Sequence at one end of the junction differs from germline and may be a read error.

The method was immunoSEQ multiplex PCR; TCRdb's version includes in-frame clones alone and lacks a portion of them. Counted here are about 90,000 clones, roughly 80% occurring once; the ten biggest clones make up 20% to 30%. The length of the CDR3 is 12 residues. Germline CDR1 reads SGHKS; CDR2 reads YYEKEE (reference sequence). Sequencing input: peripheral blood. This sequence joins TRBV5-5 and TRBJ1-2, with 11 nucleotides matching TRBD1. The TCR comes from a man aged 80 or over with active or convalescent COVID-19. The CDR3 protein is CASSSGQGAAYF. In DNA, the CDR3 is TGTGCCAGCAGCTCCGGACAGGGGGCCGCTTACTTC.